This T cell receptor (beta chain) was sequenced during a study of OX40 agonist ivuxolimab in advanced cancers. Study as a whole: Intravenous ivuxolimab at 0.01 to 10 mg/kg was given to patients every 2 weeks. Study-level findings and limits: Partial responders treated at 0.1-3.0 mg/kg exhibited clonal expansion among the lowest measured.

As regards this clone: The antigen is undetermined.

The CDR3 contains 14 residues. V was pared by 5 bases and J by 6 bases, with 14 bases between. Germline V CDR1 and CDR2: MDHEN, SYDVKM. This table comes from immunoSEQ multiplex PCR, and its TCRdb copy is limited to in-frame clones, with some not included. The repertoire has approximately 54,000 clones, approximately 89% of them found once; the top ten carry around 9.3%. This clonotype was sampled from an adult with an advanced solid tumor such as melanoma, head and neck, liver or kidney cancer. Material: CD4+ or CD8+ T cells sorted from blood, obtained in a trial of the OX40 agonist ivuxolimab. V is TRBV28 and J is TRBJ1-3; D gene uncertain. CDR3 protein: CASSPDRGENTIYF. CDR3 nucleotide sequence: TGTGCCAGCAGTCCGGACCGGGGTGAAAACACCATATATTTT.